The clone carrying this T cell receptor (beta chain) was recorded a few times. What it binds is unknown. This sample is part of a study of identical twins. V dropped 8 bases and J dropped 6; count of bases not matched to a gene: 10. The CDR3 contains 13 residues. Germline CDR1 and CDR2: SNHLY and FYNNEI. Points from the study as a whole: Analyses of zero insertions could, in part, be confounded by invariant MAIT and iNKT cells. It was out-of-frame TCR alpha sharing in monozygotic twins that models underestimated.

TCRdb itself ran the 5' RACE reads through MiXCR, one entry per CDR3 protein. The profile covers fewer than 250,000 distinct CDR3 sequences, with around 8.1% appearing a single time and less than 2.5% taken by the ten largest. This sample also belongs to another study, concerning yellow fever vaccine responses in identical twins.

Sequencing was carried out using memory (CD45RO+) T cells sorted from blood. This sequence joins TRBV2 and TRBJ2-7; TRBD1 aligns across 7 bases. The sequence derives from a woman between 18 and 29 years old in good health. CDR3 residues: CASASTGSGEQYF. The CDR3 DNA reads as TGTGCCAGCGCCTCGACAGGGTCTGGCGAGCAGTACTTC.